This T cell receptor (beta chain) was sequenced during a study of T cells in localized non-small cell lung cancer. Looked up from germline, CDR1 is SGHTA and CDR2 is FQGNSA. Trimming shortened V by 5 bases and J by 5 bases, and 16 bases separated the two germline ends. This CDR3 has 15 residues. Whole-study results and caveats: In adjacent lung, a median around 55 of the top 100 tumor clones were found.

In the case of this clone: What it recognizes is unknown.

Sequencing used immunoSEQ multiplex PCR; TCRdb keeps in-frame clones, though not all of them. The repertoire consists of approximately 29,000 clones, with 87% occurring once and the leading ten covering roughly 7.3%. The TCR sequence derives from a male donor older than 55 with stage I lung adenocarcinoma. The genes are TRBV7-2 and TRBJ1-5; TRBD1 might be the D (6 bases). This material consisted of peripheral blood, taken before any cancer treatment. The DNA for the CDR3 is TGTGCCAGCAGCCAGGGCTGGGACACCTATCAGCCCCAGCATTTT. Protein sequence: CASSQGWDTYQPQHF.